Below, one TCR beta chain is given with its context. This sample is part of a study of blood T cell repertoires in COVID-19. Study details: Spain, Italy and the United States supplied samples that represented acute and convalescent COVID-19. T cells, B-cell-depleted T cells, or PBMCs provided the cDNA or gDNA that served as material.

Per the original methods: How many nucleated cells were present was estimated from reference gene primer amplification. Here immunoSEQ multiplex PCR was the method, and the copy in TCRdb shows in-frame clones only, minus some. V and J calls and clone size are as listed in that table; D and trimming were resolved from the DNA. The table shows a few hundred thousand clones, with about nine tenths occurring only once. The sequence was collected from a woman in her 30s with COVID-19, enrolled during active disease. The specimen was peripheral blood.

CDR3 DNA sequence: TGTGCCTGGAAAGGGAGCTACAATGAGCAGTTCTTC. Residues: CAWKGSYNEQFF. The V and J genes are TRBV30 and TRBJ2-1; a possible D gene is TRBD2 (5 bases). Trimming took off 4 bases at V and 3 bases at J, with 7 bases between the two ends. The germline V gene has CDR1 GTSNPN and CDR2 SVGIG (reference sequence). The CDR3 has 12 residues.